The rows below give T cell receptor beta chains drawn from one sample of a study of cytomegalovirus exposure and HLA in healthy donors. Profiled with immunoSEQ multiplex PCR; TCRdb holds only in-frame clones, not every one. The data contain around 200,000 clones, around 89% of them singletons. The sequenced material came from PBMCs. Source of these receptors: a young woman in good health and CMV-seronegative. The CDR3 runs from the conserved cysteine through the conserved F or W. The D gene is left open where the match is weak. Clone size is shown for a subset of rows, as once, few, many or a class of expanded clone.

once TRBJ2-7 NA TRBV2 TGTGCCAGCAGTGAACTCCTAACAGAGTACGAGCAGTACTTC CASSELLTEYEQYF
NA TRBJ2-7 TRBD2 TRBV19 TGTGCCAGTAGTTTTAGCGGGGGGTCCTACGAGCAGTACTTC CASSFSGGSYEQYF
NA TRBJ1-4 TRBD1 TRBV5-4 TGTGCCAGCAGCTTGGCAGGGGGTGGCCATGAAAAACTGTTTTTT CASSLAGGGHEKLFF
NA TRBJ2-1 TRBD2 TRBV5-1 TGCGCCAGCAGCTTTTCAGCGGGAATTAGTTCCTACAATGAGCAGTTCTTC CASSFSAGISSYNEQFF
NA TRBJ2-3 NA TRBV25-1 TGTGCCAGCAGTGAGCCTATTGGAACTAGTAGGAACACAGATACGCAGTATTTT CASSEPIGTSRNTDTQYF
NA TRBJ2-2 NA TRBV7-6 TGTGCCAGCAGCTTTGGGCGGGAGCTGTTTTTT CASSFGRELFF
NA TRBJ2-2 TRBD2 TRBV4-1 TGCGCCAGCAGCCAAGTGTTAGCGGGAGGGCGGGAGCTGTTTTTT CASSQVLAGGRELFF
NA TRBJ1-3 NA TRBV7-6 TGTGCCAGCAGCTTAGTCGGGGACTCTGGAAACACCATATATTTT CASSLVGDSGNTIYF
NA TRBJ2-5 TRBD2 TRBV7-2 TGTGCCAGCAGCCCAACGTGGACTAGGAGGGACGGGGAGACCCAGTACTTC CASSPTWTRRDGETQYF
NA TRBJ2-7 NA TRBV5-1 TGCGCCAGCAGCTTGGAGGGCGGGTCCTACGAGCAGTACTTC CASSLEGGSYEQYF
NA TRBJ1-6 NA TRBV27 TGTGCCAGCAGTGAACAGTTGGGCTCCTATAATTCACCCCTCCACTTT CASSEQLGSYNSPLHF
NA TRBJ2-2 TRBD2 TRBV9 TGTGCCAGCAGCTCTCGACTAGCGGGGGGCACCGGGGAGCTGTTTTTT CASSSRLAGGTGELFF
NA TRBJ2-3 NA TRBV9 TGTGCCAGCAGCGTAGGCGCAGGGAGCACAGATACGCAGTATTTT CASSVGAGSTDTQYF
NA TRBJ2-1 NA TRBV7-3 TGTGCCAGCAGCTTAATGGCGGGAAGCTACAATGAGCAGTTCTTC CASSLMAGSYNEQFF
NA TRBJ2-7 TRBD2 TRBV5-5 TGTGCCAGCACCATAGGGGCGGGAGGATTTAGCTCCTACGAGCAGTACTTC CASTIGAGGFSSYEQYF
NA TRBJ1-1 NA TRBV9 TGTGCCAGCAGCGTAATCATGAACACTGAAGCTTTCTTT CASSVIMNTEAFF
once TRBJ2-1 NA TRBV7-8 TGTGCCAGCAGCTCAGCAAGGCTGCCGGGAGAGCAGTTCTTC CASSSARLPGEQFF
NA TRBJ2-1 NA TRBV29-1 TGCAGCGTTGAAGGGACAGTGATGTCCTACAATGAGCAGTTCTTC CSVEGTVMSYNEQFF
NA TRBJ1-2 NA TRBV19 TGTGCCAGTAGTATGGTTTACGAGGGCTATGGCTACACCTTC CASSMVYEGYGYTF
NA TRBJ1-1 NA TRBV7-8 TGTGCCAGCAGCTTAGCCCAGGGACTGGTTAACACTGAAGCTTTCTTT CASSLAQGLVNTEAFF
NA TRBJ2-7 TRBD2 TRBV7-2 TGTGCCAGCAGCTTTAGCGGGAGGATTGGCGAGCAGTACTTC CASSFSGRIGEQYF
NA TRBJ2-1 NA TRBV5-4 TGTGCCAGCAGCTTGGAACTAGTGGGGAATGAGCAGTTCTTC CASSLELVGNEQFF
NA TRBJ2-5 NA TRBV18 TGTGCCAGCTCACCCTTGGACAGATTGTCTGAGACCCAGTACTTC CASSPLDRLSETQYF
once TRBJ2-1 NA TRBV9 TGTGCCAGCAGCGAAACGGGGGGCCCTTACAATGAGCAGTTCTTC CASSETGGPYNEQFF
NA TRBJ2-7 TRBD2 TRBV19 TGTGCCAGTCGAGGACTAGCGGGTAACGGGAACGAGCAGTACTTC CASRGLAGNGNEQYF
few TRBJ2-1 NA TRBV2 TGTGCCAGCAGTGACCCCCCCGGGTCCGAGCAGTTCTTC CASSDPPGSEQFF
NA TRBJ2-7 NA TRBV27 TGTGCCAGCAGTTTATCCCCAGGTATCTACGAGCAGTACTTC CASSLSPGIYEQYF
NA TRBJ2-7 NA TRBV27 TGTGCCAGCAGTTTACACGAGGCAGGGCACCCCGAGCAGTACTTC CASSLHEAGHPEQYF
NA TRBJ2-7 TRBD1 TRBV5-6 TGTGCCAGCAGCACGTGGACAGGGCTCGAGCAGTACTTC CASSTWTGLEQYF
NA TRBJ1-6 NA TRBV25-1 TGTGCCAGCAGTGAAGGCAGGCCTCCCCGCTCCTATAATTCACCCCTCCACTTT CASSEGRPPRSYNSPLHF
NA TRBJ2-3 TRBD2 TRBV18 TGTGCCAGCTTCCTTCGGGCGCAAATAAGCGGGGGAGATACGCAGTATTTT CASFLRAQISGGDTQYF
NA TRBJ2-7 TRBD1 TRBV25-1 TGTGCCAGCAGGGAGGCTGGGACAGGGGGATACGAGCAGTACTTC CASREAGTGGYEQYF
NA TRBJ2-5 NA TRBV5-4 TGTGCCAGCAGCAAGGGGGGGTCTGGAGAGACCCAGTACTTC CASSKGGSGETQYF
NA TRBJ2-5 NA TRBV13 TGTGCCAGCAGTAAGGGGGTACAAGAGACCCAGTACTTC CASSKGVQETQYF
NA TRBJ2-7 NA TRBV7-9 TGTGCCAGCAGCCCCACAGGTCCACAGGAGCAGTACTTC CASSPTGPQEQYF
NA TRBJ1-2 NA TRBV4-2 TGTGCCAGCAGCCAAGATAGCTATGGCTACACCTTC CASSQDSYGYTF
NA TRBJ1-2 NA TRBV4-1 TGCGCCAGCAGCCGAGCGCCGACCGCTCCAGTCGGGGGCTACACCTTC CASSRAPTAPVGGYTF